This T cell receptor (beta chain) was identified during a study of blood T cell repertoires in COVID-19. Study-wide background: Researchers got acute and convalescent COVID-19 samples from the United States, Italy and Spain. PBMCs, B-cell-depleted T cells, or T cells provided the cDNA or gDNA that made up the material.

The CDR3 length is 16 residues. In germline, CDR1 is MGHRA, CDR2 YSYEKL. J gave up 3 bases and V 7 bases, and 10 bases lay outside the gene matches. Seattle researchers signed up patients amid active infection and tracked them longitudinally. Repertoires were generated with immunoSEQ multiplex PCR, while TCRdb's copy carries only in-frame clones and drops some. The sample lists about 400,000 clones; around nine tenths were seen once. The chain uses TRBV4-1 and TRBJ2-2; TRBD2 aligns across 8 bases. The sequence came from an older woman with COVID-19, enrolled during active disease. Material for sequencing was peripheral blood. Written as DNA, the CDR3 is TGCGCCAGCAAACCCTCGGGCGGGGGGTACACCGGGGAGCTGTTTTTT. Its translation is CASKPSGGGYTGELFF.